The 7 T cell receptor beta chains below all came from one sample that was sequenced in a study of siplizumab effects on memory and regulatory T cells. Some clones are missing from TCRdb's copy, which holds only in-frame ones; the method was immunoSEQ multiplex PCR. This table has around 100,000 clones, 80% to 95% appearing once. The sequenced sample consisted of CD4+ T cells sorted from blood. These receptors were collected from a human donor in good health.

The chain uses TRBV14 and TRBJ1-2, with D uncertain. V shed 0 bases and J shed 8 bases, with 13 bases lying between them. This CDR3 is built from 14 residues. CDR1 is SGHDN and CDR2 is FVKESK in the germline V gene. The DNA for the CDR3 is TGTGCCAGCAGCCAAGAGGCGGAGGCGAAGGGCTACACCTTC. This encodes CASSQEAEAKGYTF.

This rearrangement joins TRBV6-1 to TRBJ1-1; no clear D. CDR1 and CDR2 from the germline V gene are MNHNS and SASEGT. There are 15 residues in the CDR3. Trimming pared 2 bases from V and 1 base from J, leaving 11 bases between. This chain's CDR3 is CASSETDPGNTEAFF. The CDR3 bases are TGTGCCAGCAGTGAAACGGACCCCGGGAACACTGAAGCTTTCTTT.

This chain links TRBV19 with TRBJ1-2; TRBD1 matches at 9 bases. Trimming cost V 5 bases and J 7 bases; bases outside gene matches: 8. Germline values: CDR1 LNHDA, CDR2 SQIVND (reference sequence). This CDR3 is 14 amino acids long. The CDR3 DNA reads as TGTGCCAGTAGTCCCCGGGACAGGGACTCTGGCTACACCTTC. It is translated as CASSPRDRDSGYTF.

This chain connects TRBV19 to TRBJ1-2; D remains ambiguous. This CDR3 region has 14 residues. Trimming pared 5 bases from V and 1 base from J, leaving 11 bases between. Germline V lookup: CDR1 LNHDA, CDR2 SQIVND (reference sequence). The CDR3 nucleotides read TGTGCCAGTAGTCTCAAGGCCGTTAACTATGGCTACACCTTC. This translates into CASSLKAVNYGYTF. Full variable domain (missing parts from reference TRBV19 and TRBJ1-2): DGGITQSPKYLFRKEGQNVTLSCEQNLNHDAMYWYRQDPGQGLRLIYYSQIVNDFQKGDIAEGYSVSREKKESFPLTVTSAQKNPTAFYLCASSLKAVNYGYTFGSGTRLTVV.

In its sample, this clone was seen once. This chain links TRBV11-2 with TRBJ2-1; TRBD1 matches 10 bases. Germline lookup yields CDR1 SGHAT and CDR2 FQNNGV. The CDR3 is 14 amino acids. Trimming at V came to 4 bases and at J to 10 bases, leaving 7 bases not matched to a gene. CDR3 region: CASSSGQGRWEQFF. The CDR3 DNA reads TGTGCCAGCAGCTCGGGACAGGGGCGTTGGGAGCAGTTCTTC.

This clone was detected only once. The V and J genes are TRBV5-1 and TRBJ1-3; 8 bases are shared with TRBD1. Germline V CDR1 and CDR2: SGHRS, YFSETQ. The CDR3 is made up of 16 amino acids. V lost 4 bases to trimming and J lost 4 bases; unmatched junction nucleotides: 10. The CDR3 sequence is CASSLGQGGSGNTIYF. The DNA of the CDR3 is TGCGCCAGCAGCCTAGGACAGGGCGGCTCCGGAAACACCATATATTTT. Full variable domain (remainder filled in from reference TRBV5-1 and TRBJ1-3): KAGVTQTPRYLIKTRGQQVTLSCSPISGHRSVSWYQQTPGQGLQFLFEYFSETQRNKGNFPGRFSGRQFSNSRSEMNVSTLELGDSALYLCASSLGQGGSGNTIYFGEGSWLTVV.

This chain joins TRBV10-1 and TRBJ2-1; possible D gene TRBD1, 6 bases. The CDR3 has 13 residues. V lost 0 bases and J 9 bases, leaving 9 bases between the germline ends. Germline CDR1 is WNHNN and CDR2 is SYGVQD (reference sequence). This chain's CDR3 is CASSESGTLEQFF. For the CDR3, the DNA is TGCGCCAGCAGTGAGTCCGGGACACTTGAGCAGTTCTTC.